This record concerns one T cell receptor (beta chain) sequence. This CDR3 spans 14 amino acids. After removal of 3 bases from V and 0 bases from J, the junction contained 1 base not matched to a gene. The V gene's germline CDR1 is MDHEN and CDR2 SYDVKM. This table comes from immunoSEQ multiplex PCR, and its TCRdb copy is limited to in-frame clones, with some not included. The data contain under 6,500 clones, roughly 90% of them singletons. This entry belongs to a study of chemoradiotherapy in HPV16-positive cancers. The source was tumor tissue, collected from a patient who underwent chemoradiotherapy. The clonotype comes from a human donor with HPV-associated anogenital cancer. The V and J genes are TRBV28 and TRBJ1-1, with 7 bases identical to TRBD1. In DNA, the CDR3 is TGTGCCAGCAGTTTTCAGGGGGTGAACACTGAAGCTTTCTTT. Translating gives CASSFQGVNTEAFF.